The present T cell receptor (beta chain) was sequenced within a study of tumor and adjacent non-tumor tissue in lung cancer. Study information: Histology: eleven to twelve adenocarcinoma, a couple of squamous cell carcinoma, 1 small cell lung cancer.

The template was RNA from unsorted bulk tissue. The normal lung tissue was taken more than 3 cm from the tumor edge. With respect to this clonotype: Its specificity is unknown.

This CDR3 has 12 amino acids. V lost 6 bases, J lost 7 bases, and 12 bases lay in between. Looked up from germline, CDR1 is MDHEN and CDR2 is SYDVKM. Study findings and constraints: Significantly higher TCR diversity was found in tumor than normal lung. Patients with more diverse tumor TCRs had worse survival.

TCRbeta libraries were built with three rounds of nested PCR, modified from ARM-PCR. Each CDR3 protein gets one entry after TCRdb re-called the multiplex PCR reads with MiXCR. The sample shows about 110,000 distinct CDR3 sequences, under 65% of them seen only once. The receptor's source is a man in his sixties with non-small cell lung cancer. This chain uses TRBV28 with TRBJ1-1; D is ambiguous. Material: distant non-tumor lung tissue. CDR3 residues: CASRKHSIEAFF. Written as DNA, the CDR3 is TGTGCCAGCAGGAAACATAGCATTGAAGCTTTCTTT. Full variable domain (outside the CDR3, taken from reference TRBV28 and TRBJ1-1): DVKVTQSSRYLVKRTGEKVFLECVQDMDHENMFWYRQDPGLGLRLIYFSYDVKMKEKGDIPEGYSVSREKKERFSLILESASTNQTSMYLCASRKHSIEAFFGQGTRLTVV.